Presented here are 15 T cell receptor beta chains from one specimen sequenced in a study of T cells in Graves' hyperthyroidism and ophthalmopathy. TCR beta CDR3 sequences were amplified from RNA transcripts. RT-PCR in the first round (using the HTBI primer set) targeted the TCR CDR3. One entry per CDR3 protein results from TCRdb running MiXCR on the multiplex PCR reads. The sample includes hundreds of thousands of distinct CDR3 sequences, over 15% seen only once; the top ten take 18%. Sequenced input: blood. All receptors come from a woman aged 18-29 years with Graves' hyperthyroidism.

This clonotype came up many times. V is TRBV27 and J is TRBJ2-7, with a weak D call TRBD2 (5 bases). CDR3 length: 16 residues. V lost 7 bases and J 0 bases, leaving 19 bases between the germline ends. Germline CDR1 reads MNHEY; CDR2 reads SMNVEV (reference sequence). DNA of the CDR3: TGTGCCAGCAAGCGAACGGGCGGGCCGAGCTCCTACGAGCAGTACTTC. Translation: CASKRTGGPSSYEQYF.

This clonotype has a count of ten or more. The V gene is TRBV27, the J gene TRBJ1-2; 7 positions agree with TRBD1. There are 13 residues in the CDR3. The V segment lost 3 bases and the J segment 6 bases; nucleotides outside the gene matches: 4. Per germline, CDR1 MNHEY and CDR2 SMNVEV (reference sequence). The DNA for the CDR3 is TGTGCCAGCAGTTTCCGGGACAGAGATGGCTACACCTTC. Translating it yields CASSFRDRDGYTF.

This clonotype was observed a few times. The genes are TRBV4-1 and TRBJ2-5; tentatively, D is TRBD2 (6 bases). Germline V gives CDR1 MGHRA, CDR2 YSYEKL. The CDR3 loop spans 15 amino acids. Trimming shortened V by 0 bases and J by 5 bases, and 13 bases separated the two germline ends. The CDR3 bases are TGCGCCAGCAGCCAAGATCTCGGGGGTCACGAGACCCAGTACTTC. Translating it yields CASSQDLGGHETQYF.

The chain combines TRBV7-9 with TRBJ2-7; 7 nucleotides line up with TRBD1. This CDR3 comprises 14 residues. Germline CDR1 is SEHNR and CDR2 is FQNEAQ (reference sequence). J gave up 5 bases and V 3 bases, and 7 bases lay outside the gene matches. CDR3 bases: TGTGCCAGCAGCTTTGGAACAGGGGTACACGAGCAGTACTTC. It translates to CASSFGTGVHEQYF. The complete variable domain, with remaining parts taken from reference TRBV7-9 and TRBJ2-7, reads DTGVSQNPRHKITKRGQNVTFRCDPISEHNRLYWYRQTLGQGPEFLTYFQNEAQLEKSRLLSDRFSAERPKGSFSTLEIQRTEQGDSAMYLCASSFGTGVHEQYFGPGTRLTVT.

This clonotype was recorded at least ten times. The rearrangement links TRBV11-2 to TRBJ2-5; TRBD2 aligns across 8 bases. CDR1 and CDR2 from the germline V gene are SGHAT and FQNNGV. V trimming: 1 base; J trimming: 5 bases; junction bases outside the gene matches: 6. This CDR3 is 15 amino acids long. The CDR3 protein is CASSLVAGGVETQYF. CDR3 coding DNA: TGTGCCAGCAGCTTAGTTGCGGGGGGAGTGGAGACCCAGTACTTC.

The V call is TRBV10-1, the J call TRBJ1-6; D might be TRBD1 (6 bases). Germline loops: CDR1 WNHNN, CDR2 SYGVQD (reference sequence). Trimming removed 2 bases from V and 6 bases from J, with 8 bases in between. The CDR3 loop spans 14 amino acids. This chain's CDR3 is CASSEGQSNSPLHF. The CDR3 DNA reads as TGCGCCAGCAGTGAGGGACAGTCTAATTCACCCCTCCACTTT.

This clonotype was detected many times. The rearrangement joins TRBV7-2 to TRBJ1-6; unclear D gene. The V gene's germline CDR1 is SGHTA and CDR2 FQGNSA. This CDR3 has 13 residues. V was pared by 7 bases and J by 5 bases, with 9 bases between. The CDR3 DNA follows: TGTGCCAGCACACAAACTCATAATTCACCCCTCCACTTT. It translates to CASTQTHNSPLHF. The whole variable domain, remainder taken from reference TRBV7-2 and TRBJ1-6, is GAGVSQSPSNKVTEKGKDVELRCDPISGHTALYWYRQSLGQGLEFLIYFQGNSAPDKSGLPSDRFSAERTGGSVSTLTIQRTQQEDSAVYLCASTQTHNSPLHFGNGTRLTVT.

This clonotype was observed at least ten times. This chain joins TRBV3-1 and TRBJ1-2; tentative D call: TRBD1 (5 bases). The CDR3 totals 14 residues. V was shortened by 7 bases and J by 5 bases, with 17 bases between the two germline ends. Germline V gives CDR1 LGHDT, CDR2 YNNKEL (reference sequence). The CDR3 here is CASTLGAPRYGYTF. CDR3 coding DNA: TGTGCCAGCACCCTAGGGGCCCCACGATATGGCTACACCTTC.

This chain's CDR3 is CATGGERVSDEQFF. CDR3 nucleotide sequence: TGTGCCACCGGCGGGGAGCGGGTGTCGGATGAGCAGTTCTTC. The chain joins TRBV24-1 to TRBJ2-1; D is possibly TRBD2 (6 bases). Per germline, CDR1 KGHDR and CDR2 SFDVKD. The CDR3 has 14 residues. V dropped 9 bases and J dropped 8 bases, with 19 bases sitting between them.

V and J are TRBV12-3 or TRBV12-4 and TRBJ2-7; D may be TRBD1 or TRBD2 (5 bases each). The V end was cut by 4 bases, the J end by 2 bases, with 27 bases between. This CDR3 has 19 amino acids. CDR3 DNA: TGTGCCAGCAGTTCCTCCACCCCGGGACGGTCCAACCTCACCTACGAGCAGTACTTC. Its protein product is CASSSSTPGRSNLTYEQYF.

The genes are TRBV12-3 or TRBV12-4 and TRBJ2-5; 9 bases align to TRBD1. This CDR3 has 16 amino acids. With V trimmed by 4 bases and J by 0 bases, 6 bases remained unmatched. The CDR3 sequence is CASSSLGQGYQETQYF. The DNA of the CDR3 is TGTGCCAGCAGTTCCTTGGGACAGGGATACCAAGAGACCCAGTACTTC.

There are a few counts of this clonotype. The rearrangement joins TRBV6-1 to TRBJ1-5; D may be TRBD1 (6 bases). Trimming pared 7 bases from V and 1 base from J, leaving 8 bases between. The germline gives CDR1 MNHNS, CDR2 SASEGT. This CDR3 has 13 amino acids. DNA of the CDR3: TGTGCCAGCACTACAGGGAGCAATCAGCCCCAGCATTTT. Translating it yields CASTTGSNQPQHF.

This clonotype showed up many times. This CDR3 reads CASSRSSVYEQYF. CDR3 in DNA: TGTGCCAGCAGCCGTTCCTCGGTCTACGAGCAGTACTTC. This chain links TRBV11-2 with TRBJ2-7; D unclear. In germline, CDR1 is SGHAT, CDR2 FQNNGV. The CDR3 spans 13 residues. V was clipped by 5 bases and J by 3 bases, with 11 bases between them.

This clonotype was recorded many times. V and J are TRBV18 and TRBJ1-5; D is uncertain. The CDR3 loop spans 14 amino acids. The germline CDR1 and CDR2 sequences are KGHSH and LQKENI. Deletions cut 6 bases from V and 3 bases from J, with 12 bases between. The CDR3, as DNA: TGTGCCAGCTCCCCCGGACGGTACAATCAGCCCCAGCATTTT. Its protein is CASSPGRYNQPQHF.

This clonotype was observed at least ten times. The rearrangement links TRBV20-1 to TRBJ2-5, with 9 bases aligning to TRBD2. J lost 7 bases, V lost 6 bases, and 12 bases had no gene match. Germline assignment: CDR1 DFQATT and CDR2 SNEGSKA (reference sequence). This CDR3 is built from 14 residues. The CDR3 sequence is CSAAPLAGDGTQYF. CDR3 nucleotides: TGCAGTGCCGCCCCACTAGCGGGCGACGGGACCCAGTACTTC.